Sequencing of this T cell receptor (beta chain) was carried out in a study of CD8 T cells in ankylosing spondylitis. Study-level findings and limits: Disease-linked clones reportedly concentrated significantly in matched ankylosing spondylitis synovial fluid. Some motif variants were previously reported in reactive arthritis synovial fluid and blood. For ankylosing spondylitis blood, a TCR beta motif of under 10 highly homologous variants appeared characteristic.

In this sample, this clonotype turned up many times. Its antigen remains unknown. After removal of 4 bases from V and 9 bases from J, the junction contained 7 bases not matched to a gene. CDR1 SQVTM and CDR2 ANQGSEA come from the germline V gene. The CDR3 loop spans 13 amino acids. Quantitative 5'-RACE with molecular barcodes generated TCR beta libraries. TCRdb reanalysed the 5' RACE reads using MiXCR and keeps one entry per CDR3 protein. The sample has approximately 220,000 distinct CDR3 sequences, over 9.5% seen once. The receptor was derived from a male donor with ankylosing spondylitis or in good health (not recorded which). Sequencing used blood, either unsorted or a sorted T cell fraction (not recorded which). The J gene is TRBJ2-1, the V gene TRBV29-1; the match to TRBD1 covers 9 bases. This CDR3 is CSVVLGQGSEQFF. Here the CDR3 DNA reads TGCAGCGTTGTATTGGGACAGGGCTCTGAGCAGTTCTTC.